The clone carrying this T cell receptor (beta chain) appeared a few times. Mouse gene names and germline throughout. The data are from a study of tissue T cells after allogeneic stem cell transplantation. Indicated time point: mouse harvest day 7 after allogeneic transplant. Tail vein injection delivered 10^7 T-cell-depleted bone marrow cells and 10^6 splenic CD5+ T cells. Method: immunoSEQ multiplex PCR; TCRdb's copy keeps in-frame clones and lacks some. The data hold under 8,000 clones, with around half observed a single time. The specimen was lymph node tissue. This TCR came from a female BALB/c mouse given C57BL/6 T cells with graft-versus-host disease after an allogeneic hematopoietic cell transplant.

CDR3 region: CASSRNSDYTF. The sequenced part of the CDR3 DNA is TGTGCCAGCAGTAGAAACTCCGACTACACC. The chain carries TRBV19 and TRBJ1-2; D call uncertain. The read ends 1 residue early relative to the CDR3; the germline J gene fills the gap. The V end was cut by 3 bases, the J end by 1 base, with 1 base between. The CDR3 is 11 amino acids. Looked up from germline, CDR1 is FNHDT and CDR2 is SITEND (reference sequence).